The rows below give T cell receptor beta chains drawn from one sample of a study of blood T cell repertoires in COVID-19. Clones were sequenced by immunoSEQ multiplex PCR, and TCRdb holds only the in-frame ones, with some missing. Of about 360,000 clones listed, about 86% are singletons. The sequenced sample consisted of peripheral blood. The source is a man younger than 40 with active or convalescent COVID-19. Each CDR3 is given with its conserved first and last residue. D genes are given only for firm matches. The size field is filled for only some rows; it gives once, few, many or a size class.

cdr3_aa: CASQRYSAGDTQYF
cdr3_nt: TGTGCCAGCCAGCGGTACAGCGCGGGGGATACGCAGTATTTT
j_call: TRBJ2-3
v_call: TRBV13
clone_size: NA
d_call: NA

cdr3_aa: CASSDNSEKLFF
cdr3_nt: TGTGCCAGTAGTGATAATAGTGAAAAACTGTTTTTT
j_call: TRBJ1-4
v_call: TRBV19
clone_size: once
d_call: NA

cdr3_aa: CASSSSMTGNNSPLHF
cdr3_nt: TGTGCCAGCAGCTCTTCCATGACGGGGAATAATTCACCCCTCCACTTT
j_call: TRBJ1-6
v_call: TRBV11-2
clone_size: NA
d_call: NA

cdr3_aa: CASSPNRGPIYF
cdr3_nt: TGTGCCAGCAGTCCTAACAGGGGCCCCATATATTTT
j_call: TRBJ1-3
v_call: TRBV12-3/TRBV12-4
clone_size: NA
d_call: TRBD1

cdr3_aa: CASSTGGGFDEQFF
cdr3_nt: TGTGCCAGCTCAACGGGGGGAGGGTTCGATGAGCAGTTCTTC
j_call: TRBJ2-1
v_call: TRBV18
clone_size: NA
d_call: TRBD2

cdr3_aa: CASAVRDTGGGYTF
cdr3_nt: TGTGCCAGCGCAGTAAGGGATACAGGGGGAGGCTACACCTTC
j_call: TRBJ1-2
v_call: TRBV6-5
clone_size: NA
d_call: TRBD1

cdr3_aa: CASSGVDTQYF
cdr3_nt: TGTGCCAGCAGTGGCGTTGATACGCAGTATTTT
j_call: TRBJ2-3
v_call: TRBV2
clone_size: NA
d_call: NA

cdr3_aa: CASSADNSEGYTF
cdr3_nt: TGCGCCAGCAGCGCGGACAATTCGGAAGGCTACACCTTC
j_call: TRBJ1-2
v_call: TRBV5-1
clone_size: NA
d_call: NA

cdr3_aa: CASSLGGGYYEQYF
cdr3_nt: TGTGCCAGCAGCTTAGGGGGGGGCTACTACGAGCAGTACTTC
j_call: TRBJ2-7
v_call: TRBV7-6
clone_size: NA
d_call: NA

cdr3_aa: CASSVTGVLGEKLFF
cdr3_nt: TGTGCCAGCAGCGTAACAGGGGTATTGGGTGAAAAACTGTTTTTT
j_call: TRBJ1-4
v_call: TRBV9
clone_size: NA
d_call: TRBD1

cdr3_aa: CASRDRGQETQYF
cdr3_nt: TGTGCCAGTAGGGACAGGGGACAAGAGACCCAGTACTTC
j_call: TRBJ2-5
v_call: TRBV19
clone_size: NA
d_call: TRBD1

cdr3_aa: CAWRGGGYEQYF
cdr3_nt: TGTGCCTGGAGAGGGGGCGGGTACGAGCAGTACTTC
j_call: TRBJ2-7
v_call: TRBV30
clone_size: NA
d_call: TRBD1

cdr3_aa: CASVPGWFDTQYF
cdr3_nt: TGTGCCAGCGTGCCAGGGTGGTTTGATACGCAGTATTTT
j_call: TRBJ2-3
v_call: TRBV7-2
clone_size: NA
d_call: NA

cdr3_aa: CASRQGSYNSPLHF
cdr3_nt: TGTGCCAGCAGACAGGGCTCCTATAATTCACCCCTCCACTTT
j_call: TRBJ1-6
v_call: TRBV2
clone_size: NA
d_call: NA

cdr3_aa: CASSLGRNSEKLFF
cdr3_nt: TGTGCCAGCAGCTTGGGCCGGAACAGTGAAAAACTGTTTTTT
j_call: TRBJ1-4
v_call: TRBV5-8
clone_size: NA
d_call: NA

cdr3_aa: CSVEEPRDTEAFF
cdr3_nt: TGCAGCGTTGAAGAGCCCCGGGACACTGAAGCTTTCTTT
j_call: TRBJ1-1
v_call: TRBV29-1
clone_size: many
d_call: NA

cdr3_aa: CASSLGGGPSETQYF
cdr3_nt: TGTGCCAGCAGCTTAGGCGGGGGGCCGAGTGAGACCCAGTACTTC
j_call: TRBJ2-5
v_call: TRBV7-2
clone_size: NA
d_call: TRBD2

cdr3_aa: CASSLAVGQGEYNSPLHF
cdr3_nt: TGCGCCAGCAGCTTGGCCGTGGGACAGGGGGAGTATAATTCACCCCTCCACTTT
j_call: TRBJ1-6
v_call: TRBV5-1
clone_size: NA
d_call: TRBD1

cdr3_aa: CASSLDRRVGNEQFF
cdr3_nt: TGCGCCAGCAGCTTGGATCGCAGGGTGGGCAATGAGCAGTTCTTC
j_call: TRBJ2-1
v_call: TRBV5-1
clone_size: NA
d_call: NA

cdr3_aa: CASSNRDSQETQYF
cdr3_nt: TGTGCCAGCAGCAACCGGGACAGCCAAGAGACCCAGTACTTC
j_call: TRBJ2-5
v_call: TRBV9
clone_size: NA
d_call: TRBD1